Below, one T cell receptor beta chain is given with its context. Its antigen is still unknown. In the PCR, 60 Vbeta and 13 Jbeta primers were used. Clones were read by immunoSEQ multiplex PCR, and TCRdb kept only the in-frame ones, dropping some. Of approximately 150,000 clones in the sample, 65% to 85% are singletons; the top ten hold more than 4%. This specimen belongs to a study of cytomegalovirus exposure and HLA in healthy donors. Study observations and caveats: Serostatus for CMV was the only available immune exposure information. Productive status was seen about 90% or about 30% of the time for most TCR beta V segments in an earlier analysis. In a later analysis, approximately 18,000 TCR beta sequences were associated with HLA alleles at 0.05 false discovery rate.

This CDR3 spans 16 amino acids. The V gene lost 2 bases and the J gene lost 4 bases, with 17 bases spanning the gap. Germline V gene data show CDR1 as MNHEY and CDR2 as SVGAGI. This receptor was obtained from a woman in her thirties or forties in good health and CMV-seropositive. V usage is TRBV6-5 and J usage is TRBJ2-5; D is perhaps TRBD1 (5 bases). Material for sequencing was PBMCs. CDR3 protein: CASSYPEDSFGETQYF. CDR3 bases: TGTGCCAGCAGTTACCCAGAAGACAGTTTCGGAGAGACCCAGTACTTC.